The sequence of this T cell receptor beta chain was determined in a study of blood T cell repertoires in COVID-19. In the study overall: The United States, Italy and Spain provided the acute and convalescent COVID-19 samples. Sources were T cells, B-cell-depleted T cells, or PBMCs; the material itself was cDNA or gDNA.

The CDR3 is 14 amino acids. The V segment lost 4 bases and the J segment 7 bases; nucleotides outside the gene matches: 6. CDR1 is LGHDT, CDR2 YNNKEL, per germline (reference sequence). Per the original data handling: Estimation of nucleated cell counts relied on the amplification of reference gene primers. Produced via immunoSEQ multiplex PCR; TCRdb's table is partial and in-frame only. The V and J calls and clone size were taken over from that table, and D and trimming were inferred from the DNA. The sample lists about 240,000 clones; approximately 86% were seen once. This sequence originates from a man in his fifties or sixties who had recovered from COVID-19. Sequences were obtained from peripheral blood. The rearrangement links TRBV3-1 (or the pseudogene TRBV3-2) to TRBJ2-7; 11 bases are a match to TRBD2. CDR3 region: CASSLTSGAREQYF. The DNA for the CDR3 is TGTGCCAGCAGCCTGACTAGCGGGGCTCGGGAGCAGTACTTC.